A single T cell receptor (beta chain) is shown here with its context. These data originate in a study of T cells after yellow fever vaccination. J was trimmed by 6 bases and V by 5 bases; bases with no gene match: 4. The CDR3 extends over 13 amino acids. Germline values: CDR1 KGHSH, CDR2 LQKENI. TCRdb fed the 5' RACE reads into MiXCR, producing one record per CDR3 protein. The table has a few hundred thousand distinct CDR3 sequences, about 4% seen once; the top ten hold roughly 25%. The clonotype comes from a man aged 18-30 years who received the YFV17D yellow fever vaccine. This specimen was PBMCs, taken 5 days after the yellow fever booster vaccination. The chain is built from TRBV18 and TRBJ1-1; TRBD1 matches at 9 bases. CDR3 DNA: TGTGCCAGCTCATTCGACAGGGGGGCTGAAGCTTTCTTT. This gives the protein CASSFDRGAEAFF. Combining the CDR3 with reference TRBV18 and TRBJ1-1 gives the whole variable domain NAGVMQNPRHLVRRRGQEARLRCSPMKGHSHVYWYRQLPEEGLKFMVYLQKENIIDESGMPKERFSAEFPKEGPSILRIQQVVRGDSAAYFCASSFDRGAEAFFGQGTRLTVV.